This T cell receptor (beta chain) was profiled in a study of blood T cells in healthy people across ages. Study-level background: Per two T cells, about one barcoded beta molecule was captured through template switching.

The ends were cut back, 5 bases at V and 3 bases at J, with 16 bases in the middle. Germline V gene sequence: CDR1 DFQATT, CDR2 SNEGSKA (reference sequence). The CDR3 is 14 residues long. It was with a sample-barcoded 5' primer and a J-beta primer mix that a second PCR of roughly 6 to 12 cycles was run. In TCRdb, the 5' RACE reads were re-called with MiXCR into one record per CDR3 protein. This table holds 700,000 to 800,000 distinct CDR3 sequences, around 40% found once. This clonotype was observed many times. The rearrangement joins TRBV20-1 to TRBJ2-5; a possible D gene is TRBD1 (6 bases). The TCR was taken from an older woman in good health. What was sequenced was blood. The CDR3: CSAPLTGREETQYF. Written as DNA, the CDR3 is TGCAGTGCTCCCTTAACAGGGCGTGAAGAGACCCAGTACTTC.